Sequencing of this T cell receptor (beta chain) was carried out in a study of blood T cell repertoires in COVID-19. Using immunoSEQ multiplex PCR, the repertoire was profiled, and TCRdb retains in-frame clones only, with some absent. The sample has nearly 90,000 clones; about three quarters are singletons. This receptor was obtained from a woman older than 75 with acute or convalescent COVID-19. Sequencing input: peripheral blood.

The CDR3 sequence: CASSQGSSGRSYEQYF. The CDR3 region has the DNA TGCGCCAGCAGCCAAGGGTCATCGGGGAGAAGTTACGAGCAGTACTTC. V usage is TRBV4-1 and J usage is TRBJ2-7; maybe TRBD2 (5 bases). Trimming removed 1 base from V and 4 bases from J, with 17 bases in between. The V gene's germline CDR1 is MGHRA and CDR2 YSYEKL. The CDR3 is 16 amino acids.